The 31 T cell receptor beta chains below were found in one sample sequenced in a study of cytomegalovirus exposure and HLA in healthy donors. PCR involved 60 Vbeta and 13 Jbeta primers. Measured with immunoSEQ multiplex PCR; TCRdb has only the in-frame clones, and not every one. In all, the sample yields fewer than 150,000 clones. The specimen was PBMCs. These receptor sequences come from a woman aged 60-75 years in good health and CMV-seronegative.

This chain connects TRBV5-6 to TRBJ1-1; tentatively, D is TRBD1 (5 bases). Per the germline V gene, CDR1 is SGHDT and CDR2 is YYEEEE. The CDR3 extends over 15 amino acids. Trimming removed 2 bases from V and 1 base from J, with 12 bases in between. CDR3 loop: CASSLRGGANTEAFF. DNA for the CDR3: TGTGCCAGCAGCTTAAGGGGAGGGGCGAACACTGAAGCTTTCTTT.

The chain has TRBV7-9 and TRBJ1-2; 7 nucleotides align to TRBD1. Germline assignment: CDR1 SEHNR and CDR2 FQNEAQ (reference sequence). Unmatched junction bases numbered 10, after V lost 3 bases and J lost 6 bases. CDR3 length equals 15 residues. DNA for the CDR3: TGTGCCAGCAGCTTCCCATCTATCAGGGGGAATGGCTACACCTTC. Translating it yields CASSFPSIRGNGYTF.

V and J are TRBV9 and TRBJ2-3, with 11 positions matching TRBD2. Germline CDR1 and CDR2: SGDLS and YYNGEE. This CDR3 contains 16 residues. V was pared by 0 bases and J by 6 bases, with 6 bases of the junction left unmatched. CDR3 region: CASSVGASGRMDTQYF. For the CDR3, the DNA is TGTGCCAGCAGCGTAGGGGCTAGCGGGAGGATGGATACGCAGTATTTT.

This sequence joins TRBV6-1 and TRBJ2-5, with 8 bases fitting TRBD2. J gave up 4 bases and V 7 bases, and 8 bases lay outside the gene matches. This CDR3 spans 14 amino acids. Germline values: CDR1 MNHNS, CDR2 SASEGT. This CDR3 is CASTRSGGRETQYF. CDR3 nucleotide sequence: TGTGCCAGCACAAGGTCGGGGGGGCGAGAGACCCAGTACTTC.

The chain couples TRBV15 to TRBJ2-3, with 10 positions matching TRBD1. The CDR3 consists of 15 residues. Germline assignment: CDR1 LNHNV and CDR2 YYDKDF (reference sequence). V lost 3 bases to trimming and J lost 5 bases; unmatched junction nucleotides: 5. CDR3 protein: CATSRDRGTKDTQYF. The DNA of the CDR3 is TGTGCCACCAGCAGGGACAGGGGGACTAAAGATACGCAGTATTTT.

The V gene is TRBV6-5, the J gene TRBJ2-2; D unresolved. CDR1 is MNHEY, CDR2 SVGAGI, per germline. CDR3 length equals 13 residues. Deletions cut 2 bases from V and 2 bases from J, with 3 bases between. CDR3 protein: CASSYSNTGELFF. The CDR3 DNA sequence: TGTGCCAGCAGTTACAGCAACACCGGGGAGCTGTTTTTT.

This chain connects TRBV19 to TRBJ1-5; perhaps TRBD1 as D (6 bases). Germline lookup yields CDR1 LNHDA and CDR2 SQIVND (reference sequence). Trimming stripped 1 base from V and 3 bases from J, with 13 bases between. The CDR3 totals 16 residues. CDR3 residues: CASSIGQRTVNQPQHF. CDR3 sequence (DNA): TGTGCCAGTAGTATAGGCCAACGGACAGTCAATCAGCCCCAGCATTTT.

The rearrangement uses TRBV15 and TRBJ2-2; possibly TRBD2 for D (6 bases). This CDR3 comprises 13 residues. Germline values: CDR1 LNHNV, CDR2 YYDKDF (reference sequence). V gave up 5 bases and J gave up 9 bases, with 13 bases separating them. The CDR3 sequence is CATSFGAGRELFF. The DNA of the CDR3 is TGTGCCACCAGCTTCGGGGCGGGGCGGGAGCTGTTTTTT.

CDR3 coding DNA: TGTGCCAGCTCTCTCGCGGGGAACAATCAGCCCCAGCATTTT. Its translation is CASSLAGNNQPQHF. The genes are TRBV18 and TRBJ1-5; D uncertain. The CDR3 is made up of 14 amino acids. Germline V gene sequence: CDR1 KGHSH, CDR2 LQKENI. Between the trimmed V and J ends, which lost 6 bases and 3 bases, there was a span of 12 bases.

This chain joins TRBV6-5 and TRBJ1-2, with D possibly matching TRBD1 (5 bases). Trimming removed 5 bases at V and 2 bases at J, with 9 bases between. The CDR3 loop spans 13 amino acids. CDR1 is MNHEY, CDR2 SVGAGI, per germline. CDR3: CASSRRGNYGYTF. CDR3 nucleotides: TGTGCCAGCAGTCGGAGGGGCAACTATGGCTACACCTTC.

V is TRBV7-6 and J is TRBJ1-1; possible D gene TRBD1, 5 bases. The CDR3 length is 12 residues. With 4 bases removed from V and 4 bases from J, the gap between germline ends came to 7 bases. Germline assignment: CDR1 SGHVS and CDR2 FNYEAQ. CDR3 nucleotides: TGTGCCAGCAGCTCAGGGTCCACTGAAGCTTTCTTT. It encodes CASSSGSTEAFF.

The chain recombines TRBV7-9 with TRBJ1-1; D unclear. CDR3 length: 16 amino acids. The germline V gene encodes CDR1 SEHNR and CDR2 FQNEAQ (reference sequence). Trimming stripped 2 bases from V and 6 bases from J, with 19 bases between. The CDR3 sequence is CASSLTPGGGLAEAFF. The CDR3 coding sequence is TGTGCCAGCAGCTTAACCCCCGGAGGAGGGTTGGCTGAAGCTTTCTTT.

The rearrangement links TRBV5-4 to TRBJ1-1; TRBD1 matches 7 bases. The CDR3 runs to 14 residues. V gave up 3 bases and J gave up 5 bases; unmatched junction bases: 7. CDR1 and CDR2 (germline): SGHNT, YYREEE (reference sequence). The CDR3 coding sequence is TGTGCCAGCAGCTCGATTCAGACAGGGACTGAAGCTTTCTTT. Amino acid sequence: CASSSIQTGTEAFF.

The gene calls are TRBV18 and TRBJ1-3, with 9 positions matching TRBD1. V trimming: 0 bases; J trimming: 0 bases; junction bases outside the gene matches: 6. In germline, CDR1 is KGHSH, CDR2 LQKENI. The CDR3 spans 18 residues. CDR3 amino acids: CASSPPGTGITSGNTIYF. CDR3 bases: TGTGCCAGCTCACCACCGGGGACAGGGATAACCTCTGGAAACACCATATATTTT.

This chain connects TRBV4-2 to TRBJ1-1; unclear D gene. Germline lookup yields CDR1 LGHNA and CDR2 YNFKEQ. The CDR3 is 15 amino acids. V dropped 4 bases and J dropped 1 base, with 13 bases sitting between them. The CDR3 DNA is TGTGCCAGCAGCCTAAAAGGCCGGGGGAACACTGAAGCTTTCTTT. Its translation is CASSLKGRGNTEAFF.

V usage is TRBV10-3 and J usage is TRBJ2-1; possible D gene TRBD2, 6 bases. Germline V gene sequence: CDR1 ENHRY, CDR2 SYGVKD. The CDR3 length is 12 residues. The V end lost 2 bases, the J end lost 10 bases, and 9 bases lay between the germline ends. The CDR3 protein is CAISEADYEQFF. In nucleotides, the CDR3 is TGTGCCATCAGTGAGGCGGACTACGAGCAGTTCTTC.

This chain connects TRBV2 to TRBJ2-7; 8 bases agree with TRBD1. V trimming: 7 bases; J trimming: 2 bases; junction bases outside the gene matches: 7. This CDR3 has 14 amino acids. CDR1 is SNHLY and CDR2 is FYNNEI in the germline V gene. The DNA of the CDR3 is TGTGCCAGCACCCAATGGGACAGGACCTACGAGCAGTACTTC. Its protein product is CASTQWDRTYEQYF.

The chain couples TRBV6-1 to TRBJ2-5; D is perhaps TRBD2 (6 bases). The end of the DNA aligns better with TRBJ2-7, so the J call may be wrong. Germline values: CDR1 MNHNS, CDR2 SASEGT. This CDR3 has 12 amino acids. Here the CDR3 reads CASNGGRYEQYF. The CDR3 DNA is TGTGCCAGCAACGGGGGAAGGTACGAGCAGTACTTC.

As DNA, the CDR3 is TGTGCCACAGGGGGACAGGGGCTGAACACTGAAGCTTTCTTT. This encodes CATGGQGLNTEAFF. The rearrangement uses TRBV6-5 and TRBJ1-1; 10 bases fit TRBD1. The germline gives CDR1 MNHEY, CDR2 SVGAGI. Trimming cost V 10 bases and J 0 bases; bases outside gene matches: 5. This CDR3 spans 14 amino acids.

On this clone: The identical CDR3 is also encoded by other nucleotide sequences in the sample. This chain connects TRBV20-1 to TRBJ2-7; D perhaps matches TRBD2 (5 bases). Germline CDR1 and CDR2: DFQATT and SNEGSKA (reference sequence). V was shortened by 6 bases and J by 2 bases, with 8 bases between the two germline ends. The CDR3 covers 11 residues. The CDR3 sequence: CSAAGPYEQYF. Written as DNA, the CDR3 is TGCAGTGCCGCGGGCCCCTACGAGCAGTACTTC.

The chain has TRBV5-6 and TRBJ2-2; TRBD2 agrees at 7 bases. The CDR3 spans 15 residues. V lost 0 bases, J lost 6 bases, and 5 bases stayed unmatched. The V gene's germline CDR1 is SGHDT and CDR2 YYEEEE. CDR3 nucleotide sequence: TGTGCCAGCAGCTTGGAAGTGGGAGGGCCCGGGGAGCTGTTTTTT. Translated, it gives CASSLEVGGPGELFF.

The chain recombines TRBV2 with TRBJ2-5, with TRBD2 matching over 8 bases. CDR3 length: 13 amino acids. Germline CDR1 SNHLY, CDR2 FYNNEI. V lost 4 bases, J lost 5 bases, and 3 bases stayed unmatched. The CDR3 here is CASSARLAETQYF. Here the CDR3 DNA reads TGTGCCAGCAGTGCGCGACTAGCGGAGACCCAGTACTTC.

This chain connects TRBV28 to TRBJ1-2; 10 nucleotides match TRBD1. The J segment lost 6 bases and the V segment lost 3 bases, leaving 4 bases of the junction unmatched. This CDR3 spans 14 amino acids. CDR1 and CDR2 from the germline V gene are MDHEN and SYDVKM. The CDR3: CASSFGTGVNGYTF. The DNA of the CDR3 is TGTGCCAGCAGTTTTGGGACAGGGGTGAATGGCTACACCTTC.

This chain connects TRBV7-2 to TRBJ1-3; no definite D call. V was pared by 5 bases and J by 2 bases, with 13 bases between. The V gene's germline CDR1 is SGHTA and CDR2 FQGNSA. This CDR3 region has 15 residues. CDR3 nucleotides: TGTGCCAGCAGCCCAAACGGAGCTGCTGGAAACACCATATATTTT. It specifies CASSPNGAAGNTIYF.

The rearrangement links TRBV7-2 to TRBJ2-3, with D tentatively TRBD1 (6 bases). The CDR3 spans 12 residues. V shed 2 bases and J shed 7 bases, with 7 bases lying between them. CDR1 SGHTA and CDR2 FQGNSA come from the germline V gene. DNA of the CDR3: TGTGCCAGCAGCTTACAGGGGAATACGCAGTATTTT. Its translation: CASSLQGNTQYF. Full variable domain (outside the CDR3, taken from reference TRBV7-2 and TRBJ2-3): GAGVSQSPSNKVTEKGKDVELRCDPISGHTALYWYRQSLGQGLEFLIYFQGNSAPDKSGLPSDRFSAERTGGSVSTLTIQRTQQEDSAVYLCASSLQGNTQYFGPGTRLTVL.

The gene calls are TRBV18 and TRBJ1-2; D is ambiguous. CDR3 length: 11 amino acids. V lost 3 bases, J lost 6 bases, and 5 bases lay in between. CDR1 KGHSH and CDR2 LQKENI come from the germline V gene. CDR3 nucleotide sequence: TGTGCCAGCTCACCCACAGATGGCTACACCTTC. Translating gives CASSPTDGYTF.

The chain carries TRBV5-1 and TRBJ2-1; maybe TRBD2 (5 bases). The CDR3 consists of 15 residues. The germline CDR1 and CDR2 sequences are SGHRS and YFSETQ. V gave up 3 bases and J gave up 8 bases, with 18 bases separating them. CDR3 sequence (DNA): TGCGCCAGCAGCTCGAGGGTCTCGACGAACGATGAGCAGTTCTTC. Translating gives CASSSRVSTNDEQFF.

The genes are TRBV14 and TRBJ2-7; D not certain. Per the germline V gene, CDR1 is SGHDN and CDR2 is FVKESK. Trimming took off 2 bases at V and 3 bases at J, with 8 bases between the two ends. CDR3 size: 13 residues. CDR3 loop: CASSQLGVYEQYF. The CDR3 DNA reads TGTGCCAGCAGCCAATTAGGAGTCTACGAGCAGTACTTC.

A word on this clone: Within the sample, other DNA sequences also encode this same CDR3. V and J are TRBV5-1 and TRBJ1-5; possibly TRBD1 for D (5 bases). This CDR3 has 14 amino acids. Between the trimmed V and J ends, which lost 0 bases and 4 bases, there was a span of 8 bases. Looked up from germline, CDR1 is SGHRS and CDR2 is YFSETQ. CDR3 DNA sequence: TGCGCCAGCAGCTTGGGCGGGGGGAATCAGCCCCAGCATTTT. This sequence encodes CASSLGGGNQPQHF.

The chain carries TRBV27 and TRBJ2-4; D gene unclear. The CDR3 spans 13 residues. Germline CDR1 is MNHEY and CDR2 is SMNVEV (reference sequence). V dropped 6 bases and J dropped 8 bases, with 14 bases sitting between them. The CDR3 nucleotides read TGTGCCAGCAGGGGTGGCGGTAGAGACATTCAGTACTTC. This translates into CASRGGGRDIQYF.

The chain combines TRBV6-1 with TRBJ2-5; 10 bases match TRBD2. This CDR3 contains 15 residues. The V gene end was trimmed by 7 bases and the J gene end by 5 bases; junction bases not matched to a gene: 10. In germline, CDR1 is MNHNS, CDR2 SASEGT. CDR3 bases: TGTGCCAGCACAAGGGGACTAGCGAGTGGGGAGACCCAGTACTTC. It encodes CASTRGLASGETQYF.